What follows are 28 T cell receptor beta chains derived from one specimen sequenced in a study of OX40 agonist ivuxolimab in advanced cancers. Profiling relied on immunoSEQ multiplex PCR, and the TCRdb table lists in-frame clones only, not all of them. The data show some 21,000 clones, approximately 86% seen once. Source: CD4+ or CD8+ T cells sorted from blood, taken in a trial of the OX40 agonist ivuxolimab. These receptors were obtained from an adult with an advanced solid tumor such as melanoma, head and neck, liver or kidney cancer.

This chain connects TRBV7-3 to TRBJ2-2; D is uncertain. The CDR3 is 12 amino acids. Germline V gene lookup returns CDR1 SGHTA and CDR2 FQGTGA. V was clipped by 2 bases and J by 4 bases, with 2 bases between them. In DNA form, the CDR3 reads TGTGCCAGCAGCTTAGGCACCGGGGAGCTGTTTTTT. Its translation is CASSLGTGELFF.

This chain uses TRBV4-2 with TRBJ1-5, with D hard to call. Germline CDR1 is LGHNA and CDR2 is YNFKEQ. V lost 0 bases and J lost 2, with 11 bases in between. The CDR3 has 16 amino acids. CDR3 in DNA: TGTGCCAGCAGCCAAGAACGGGGAGGCGGCAATCAGCCCCAGCATTTT. It encodes CASSQERGGGNQPQHF.

The V and J genes are TRBV11-2 and TRBJ2-3; D unresolved. Germline-derived CDR1 and CDR2 are SGHAT and FQNNGV. The CDR3 has 13 amino acids. V lost 5 bases and J lost 4, with 10 bases in between. The CDR3 DNA follows: TGTGCCAGCAGCCCCGACTTTCCAGATACGCAGTATTTT. Translating it yields CASSPDFPDTQYF.

V is TRBV28 and J is TRBJ1-5, with D unresolved. From germline, CDR1 is MDHEN and CDR2 SYDVKM. With 1 base removed from V and 3 bases from J, the gap between germline ends came to 10 bases. The CDR3 is 15 residues long. CDR3 nucleotide sequence: TGTGCCAGCAGTTTATATAGGGAGTACAATCAGCCCCAGCATTTT. Translating it yields CASSLYREYNQPQHF.

This clone counts as large (0.1 to 1%). The rearrangement joins TRBV28 to TRBJ1-2; maybe TRBD1 (6 bases). Trimming removed 5 bases at V and 8 bases at J, with 15 bases between. CDR1 and CDR2 (germline): MDHEN, SYDVKM. The CDR3 is made up of 13 amino acids. CDR3 residues: CASSPRGAEGYTF. Here the CDR3 DNA reads TGTGCCAGCAGTCCCCGGGGGGCGGAGGGCTACACCTTC.

This clone was seen a single time. This chain uses TRBV7-9 with TRBJ1-2, with D possibly TRBD1 on 5 matching bases. Germline CDR1 SEHNR, CDR2 FQNEAQ (reference sequence). Between the trimmed V and J ends, which lost 5 bases and 3 bases, there was a span of 10 bases. The CDR3 has 13 amino acids. CDR3 in DNA: TGTGCCAGCAGCCCGGGGGTTGACTATGGCTACACCTTC. It codes for CASSPGVDYGYTF.

This clone was seen only once. J is TRBJ2-1 and V is TRBV5-1; D not resolved. The CDR3 has 13 residues. Germline CDR1 is SGHRS and CDR2 is YFSETQ. Between the trimmed V and J ends, which lost 3 bases and 9 bases, there was a span of 13 bases. The DNA for the CDR3 is TGCGCCAGCAGCTCCGCAATTAACGCTGAGCAGTTCTTC. This sequence encodes CASSSAINAEQFF.

The rearrangement joins TRBV4-2 to TRBJ2-6; the match to TRBD2 covers 7 bases. J lost 3 bases, V lost 0 bases, and 5 bases had no gene match. CDR1 is LGHNA, CDR2 YNFKEQ, per germline. This CDR3 region has 17 residues. The CDR3, as DNA: TGTGCCAGCAGCCAAGAAGAAAGCGGGGTTGGGGCCAACGTCCTGACTTTC. It is translated as CASSQEESGVGANVLTF.

This clone was seen just once. The chain recombines TRBV6-1 with TRBJ1-2, with D unclear. Trimming stripped 2 bases from V and 4 bases from J, with 17 bases between. This CDR3 comprises 16 residues. Per germline, CDR1 MNHNS and CDR2 SASEGT. CDR3 protein: CASSEPGVDVVYGYTF. CDR3 in DNA: TGTGCCAGCAGTGAACCTGGTGTGGACGTCGTCTATGGCTACACCTTC.

The chain combines TRBV30 with TRBJ2-7; perhaps TRBD1 as D (6 bases). The CDR3 extends over 13 amino acids. Germline V gene lookup returns CDR1 GTSNPN and CDR2 SVGIG (reference sequence). DNA for the CDR3: TGTGGAGCCGGGACACCCTACTCCTACGAGCAGTACTTC. Encoded protein: CGAGTPYSYEQYF. The entire variable domain, with the rest obtained from reference TRBV30 and TRBJ2-7, is as follows: SQTIHQWPATLVQPVGSPLSLECTVEGTSNPNLYWYRQAAGRGLQLLFYSVGIGQISSEVPQNLSASRPQDRQFILSSKKLLLSDSGFYLCGAGTPYSYEQYFGPGTRLTVT.

This clone was seen at least ten times. This rearrangement joins TRBV25-1 to TRBJ2-1, with no clear D. CDR3 length equals 16 residues. V dropped 3 bases and J dropped 8 bases, with 20 bases sitting between them. From germline, CDR1 is MGHDK and CDR2 SYGVNS. CDR3 in amino acids: CASSDEAAPGGDEQFF. Here the CDR3 DNA reads TGTGCCAGCAGTGACGAGGCGGCCCCGGGTGGAGATGAGCAGTTCTTC.

In its sample, this clone was seen once. This sequence joins TRBV5-5 and TRBJ1-6; D is uncertain. Germline values: CDR1 SGHKS, CDR2 YYEKEE (reference sequence). The V gene lost 0 bases and the J gene lost 9 bases, with 7 bases spanning the gap. CDR3 length: 13 residues. CDR3 nucleotides: TGTGCCAGCAGCTTGGCAACGGGTTCACCCCTCCACTTT. It is translated as CASSLATGSPLHF.

This clone was picked up a small number of times. The V gene is TRBV7-9, the J gene TRBJ2-7; D is tentatively TRBD1 or TRBD2 (5 bases each). The germline V gene has CDR1 SEHNR and CDR2 FQNEAQ (reference sequence). V dropped 1 base and J dropped 6 bases, with 7 bases sitting between them. CDR3 length: 12 amino acids. This CDR3 reads CASSLGGAEQYF. Here the CDR3 DNA reads TGTGCCAGCAGCTTAGGAGGGGCCGAGCAGTACTTC.

The V and J genes are TRBV7-2 and TRBJ1-3, with TRBD1 as a possible D gene (5 bases). Trimming stripped 5 bases from V and 0 bases from J, with 8 bases between. CDR1 and CDR2 (germline): SGHTA, FQGNSA. This CDR3 contains 14 residues. This CDR3 reads CASSGATSGNTIYF. CDR3 sequence (DNA): TGTGCCAGCAGCGGGGCCACCTCTGGAAACACCATATATTTT. The full variable domain, in which reference TRBV7-2 and TRBJ1-3 provide the parts outside the CDR3, is GAGVSQSPSNKVTEKGKDVELRCDPISGHTALYWYRQSLGQGLEFLIYFQGNSAPDKSGLPSDRFSAERTGGSVSTLTIQRTQQEDSAVYLCASSGATSGNTIYFGEGSWLTVV.

The V call is TRBV30, the J call TRBJ1-1, with D tentatively TRBD1 (5 bases). Trimming removed 0 bases at V and 7 bases at J, with 12 bases between. The V gene's germline CDR1 is GTSNPN and CDR2 SVGIG (reference sequence). This CDR3 region has 13 residues. DNA for the CDR3: TGTGCCTGGAGTGTAGTGGGGGGGATTGAAGCTTTCTTT. Amino acids: CAWSVVGGIEAFF. Combining the CDR3 with reference TRBV30 and TRBJ1-1 gives the whole variable domain SQTIHQWPATLVQPVGSPLSLECTVEGTSNPNLYWYRQAAGRGLQLLFYSVGIGQISSEVPQNLSASRPQDRQFILSSKKLLLSDSGFYLCAWSVVGGIEAFFGQGTRLTVV.

The chain combines TRBV28 with TRBJ2-3, with D perhaps matching TRBD1 (5 bases). The V end lost 2 bases, the J end lost 1 base, and 19 bases lay between the germline ends. Per germline, CDR1 MDHEN and CDR2 SYDVKM. This CDR3 region has 18 residues. In DNA, the CDR3 is TGTGCCAGCAGTTTACGGCAGGGTGCCTTTCCCGGCACAGATACGCAGTATTTT. Translating gives CASSLRQGAFPGTDTQYF.

V gene TRBV6-5 combines with J gene TRBJ1-3; a possible D gene is TRBD1 (5 bases). The CDR3 contains 15 residues. V gave up 5 bases and J gave up 0 bases, with 11 bases separating them. Germline loops: CDR1 MNHEY, CDR2 SVGAGI. The DNA of the CDR3 is TGTGCCAGCAGTACGACAGACATCTCTGGAAACACCATATATTTT. Translating it yields CASSTTDISGNTIYF.

This chain's CDR3 is CATSPGTGLTDGYTF. In DNA form, the CDR3 reads TGTGCCACCAGCCCCGGGACAGGGTTAACCGATGGCTACACCTTC. J is TRBJ1-2 and V is TRBV15; TRBD1 agrees at 9 bases. Losses at the gene ends were 5 bases for V and 6 bases for J; bases not matched to a gene: 10. The CDR3 contains 15 residues. Per germline, CDR1 LNHNV and CDR2 YYDKDF (reference sequence). The full variable domain, its missing parts supplied by reference TRBV15 and TRBJ1-2, is DAMVIQNPRYQVTQFGKPVTLSCSQTLNHNVMYWYQQKSSQAPKLLFHYYDKDFNNEADTPDNFQSRRPNTSFCFLDIRSPGLGDTAMYLCATSPGTGLTDGYTFGSGTRLTVV.

This clone was recorded only once. The chain joins TRBV9 to TRBJ1-1; D is possibly TRBD1 (6 bases). CDR1 is SGDLS and CDR2 is YYNGEE in the germline V gene. The V gene lost 3 bases and the J gene lost 0 bases, with 9 bases spanning the gap. The CDR3 is made up of 14 amino acids. CDR3 DNA sequence: TGTGCCAGCAGCGACGGGGGCATGAACACTGAAGCTTTCTTT. Translated: CASSDGGMNTEAFF.

This chain joins TRBV30 and TRBJ2-7; D perhaps matches TRBD1 (7 bases). The V and J ends lost 5 bases and 5 bases respectively, with 22 bases between them. CDR3 length: 15 amino acids. From germline, CDR1 is GTSNPN and CDR2 SVGIG (reference sequence). CDR3 region: CAWEFDGGQSNEQYF. Here the CDR3 DNA reads TGTGCCTGGGAGTTCGACGGGGGACAGTCGAACGAGCAGTACTTC.

This clone counts as medium-sized. The gene calls are TRBV13 and TRBJ2-3; D perhaps matches TRBD2 (6 bases). The CDR3 contains 12 residues. Germline V lookup: CDR1 PRHDT, CDR2 FYEKMQ (reference sequence). V was cut by 4 bases and J by 7 bases, with 9 bases left in between. The CDR3 sequence: CASSYGSNTQYF. CDR3 coding DNA: TGTGCCAGCAGCTACGGGAGTAATACGCAGTATTTT.

CDR3 nucleotides: TGTGCCAGCAGCCTACAGGTTATCTCACCCCTCCACTTT. Residues: CASSLQVISPLHF. This chain uses TRBV11-2 with TRBJ1-6, with D possibly matching TRBD1 (5 bases). CDR3 length: 13 amino acids. V shed 5 bases and J shed 10 bases, with 12 bases lying between them. CDR1 is SGHAT and CDR2 is FQNNGV in the germline V gene.

The CDR3 nucleotides are TGTGCCAGTAGTATAGAGGAACAGGGGCTCACAGATACGCAGTATTTT. Residues: CASSIEEQGLTDTQYF. The chain combines TRBV19 with TRBJ2-3, with 7 bases lining up with TRBD1. V shed 0 bases, J shed 2 bases, and the junction held 5 bases outside the gene matches. CDR3 length: 16 amino acids. In germline, CDR1 is LNHDA, CDR2 SQIVND (reference sequence).

The chain joins TRBV7-3 to TRBJ2-3, with 7 positions matching TRBD1. The V gene's germline CDR1 is SGHTA and CDR2 FQGTGA. This CDR3 is built from 12 residues. J lost 7 bases, V lost 6 bases, and 4 bases had no gene match. The CDR3, as DNA: TGTGCCAGCAGTGGACAGGCTAATACGCAGTATTTT. Translating it yields CASSGQANTQYF. Full variable domain (rest looked up from reference TRBV7-3 and TRBJ2-3): GAGVSQTPSNKVTEKGKYVELRCDPISGHTALYWYRQSLGQGPEFLIYFQGTGAADDSGLPNDRFFAVRPEGSVSTLKIQRTERGDSAVYLCASSGQANTQYFGPGTRLTVL.

The chain is built from TRBV19 and TRBJ1-5, with no clear D. This CDR3 spans 15 amino acids. The V end was cut by 3 bases, the J end by 0 bases, with 9 bases between. Germline loops: CDR1 LNHDA, CDR2 SQIVND (reference sequence). The CDR3 sequence: CASSMSDYSNQPQHF. The CDR3 DNA is TGTGCCAGTAGTATGTCGGATTATAGCAATCAGCCCCAGCATTTT.

This sequence joins TRBV27 and TRBJ1-1, with D perhaps TRBD1 (6 bases). The germline V gene encodes CDR1 MNHEY and CDR2 SMNVEV (reference sequence). V lost 1 base, J lost 2 bases, and 17 bases lay in between. The CDR3 covers 17 residues. The chain's CDR3 is CASSLLGGGGGNTEAFF. The DNA of the CDR3 is TGTGCCAGCAGTTTATTGGGCGGAGGGGGGGGAAACACTGAAGCTTTCTTT.

In this sample, this clone is medium-sized. The chain recombines TRBV28 with TRBJ2-3, with 10 bases fitting TRBD2. Looked up from germline, CDR1 is MDHEN and CDR2 is SYDVKM. The CDR3 covers 14 residues. With V trimmed by 5 bases and J by 3 bases, 2 bases remained unmatched. The CDR3 reads CASSGLAATDTQYF. The CDR3 region has the DNA TGTGCCAGCAGTGGACTAGCGGCTACAGATACGCAGTATTTT.

The rearrangement uses TRBV5-5 and TRBJ1-1; TRBD1 matches at 7 bases. The CDR3 length is 17 residues. Germline V CDR1 and CDR2: SGHKS, YYEKEE (reference sequence). V shed 1 base and J 3 bases; nucleotides not matched to a gene: 12. CDR3 amino acids: CASSLWGQLLADTEAFF. As DNA, the CDR3 is TGTGCCAGCAGCTTGTGGGGACAGCTACTGGCGGACACTGAAGCTTTCTTT.